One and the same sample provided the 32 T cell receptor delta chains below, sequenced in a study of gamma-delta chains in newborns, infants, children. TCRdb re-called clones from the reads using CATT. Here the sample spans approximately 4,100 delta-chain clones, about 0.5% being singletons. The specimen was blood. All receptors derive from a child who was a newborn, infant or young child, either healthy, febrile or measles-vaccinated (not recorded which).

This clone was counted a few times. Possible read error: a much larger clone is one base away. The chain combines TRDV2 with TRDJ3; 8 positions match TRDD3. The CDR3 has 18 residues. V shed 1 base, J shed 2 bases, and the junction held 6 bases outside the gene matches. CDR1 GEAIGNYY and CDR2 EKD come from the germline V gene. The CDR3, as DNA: TGTGCCTGTGACACGTTACTGGGGGGTACCTGGGACACCCGACAGATGTTTTTC. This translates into CACDTLLGGTWDTRQMFF.

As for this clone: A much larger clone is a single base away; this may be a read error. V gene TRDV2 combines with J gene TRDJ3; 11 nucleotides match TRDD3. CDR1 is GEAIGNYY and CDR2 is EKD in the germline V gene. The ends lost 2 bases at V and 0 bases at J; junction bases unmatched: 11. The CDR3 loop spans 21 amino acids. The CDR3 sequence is CACDSLAGGYSSSWDTRQMFF. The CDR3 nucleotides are TGTGCCTGTGACAGCCTGGCTGGGGGATACTCAAGCTCCTGGGACACCCGACAGATGTTTTTC.

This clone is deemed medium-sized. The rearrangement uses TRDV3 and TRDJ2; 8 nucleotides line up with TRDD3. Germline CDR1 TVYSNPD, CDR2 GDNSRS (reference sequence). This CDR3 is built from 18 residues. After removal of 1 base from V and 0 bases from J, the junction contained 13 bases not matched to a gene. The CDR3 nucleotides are TGTGCCTTTAAAGGGGGGATAAGGGGGGCCCCTTTGACAGCACAACTCTTCTTT. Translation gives CAFKGGIRGAPLTAQLFF.

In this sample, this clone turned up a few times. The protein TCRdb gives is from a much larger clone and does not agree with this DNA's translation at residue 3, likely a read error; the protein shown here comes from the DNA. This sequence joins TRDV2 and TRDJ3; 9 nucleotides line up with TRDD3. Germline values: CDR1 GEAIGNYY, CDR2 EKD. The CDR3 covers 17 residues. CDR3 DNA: TGTGCCCGTGACGTACTGGGGGACTCCTGGGACACCCGACAGATGTTTTTC. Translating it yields CARDVLGDSWDTRQMFF.

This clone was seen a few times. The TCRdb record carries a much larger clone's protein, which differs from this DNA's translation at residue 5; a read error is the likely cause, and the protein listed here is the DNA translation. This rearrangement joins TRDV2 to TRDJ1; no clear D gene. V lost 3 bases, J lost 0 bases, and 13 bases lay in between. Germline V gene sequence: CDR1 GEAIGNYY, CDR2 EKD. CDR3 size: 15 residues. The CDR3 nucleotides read TGTGCCTGTGACGCCGTGGGCGTTTACACCGATAAACTCATCTTT. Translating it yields CACDAVGVYTDKLIF.

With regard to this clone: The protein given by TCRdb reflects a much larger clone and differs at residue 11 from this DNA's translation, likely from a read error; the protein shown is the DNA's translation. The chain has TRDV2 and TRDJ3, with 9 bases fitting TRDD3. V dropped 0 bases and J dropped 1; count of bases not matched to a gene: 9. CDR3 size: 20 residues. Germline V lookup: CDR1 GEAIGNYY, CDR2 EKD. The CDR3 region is CACDTVLGDPRSWDTRQMFF. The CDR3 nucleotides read TGTGCCTGTGACACCGTACTGGGGGACCCTAGATCCTGGGACACCCGACAGATGTTTTTC.

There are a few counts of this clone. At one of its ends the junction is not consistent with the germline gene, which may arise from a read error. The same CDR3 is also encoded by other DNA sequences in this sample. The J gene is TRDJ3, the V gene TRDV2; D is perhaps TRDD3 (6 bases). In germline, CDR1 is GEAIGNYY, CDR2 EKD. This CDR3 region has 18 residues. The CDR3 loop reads CACDTWGLSSWDARQMFF. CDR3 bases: TGTGCCTGTGACACCTGGGGGCTGAGCTCCTGGGACGCCCGACAAATGTTTTTC.

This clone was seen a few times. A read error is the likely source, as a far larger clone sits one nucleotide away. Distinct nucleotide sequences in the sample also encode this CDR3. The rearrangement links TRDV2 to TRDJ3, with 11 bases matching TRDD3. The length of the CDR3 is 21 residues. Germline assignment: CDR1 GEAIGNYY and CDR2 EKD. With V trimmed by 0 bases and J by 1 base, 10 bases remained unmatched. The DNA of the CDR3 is TGTGCCTGTGACACCGTACTGGGGGATATTAAGAGTTCCTGGGACACCCGACAGATGTTTTTC. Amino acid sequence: CACDTVLGDIKSSWDTRQMFF.

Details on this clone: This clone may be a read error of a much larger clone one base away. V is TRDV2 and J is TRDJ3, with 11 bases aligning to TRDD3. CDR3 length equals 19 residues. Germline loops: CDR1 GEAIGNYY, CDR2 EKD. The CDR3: CACDTGGYASSRDTRQMFF. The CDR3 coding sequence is TGTGCCTGTGACACTGGGGGATACGCAAGCTCCCGGGACACCCGACAGATGTTTTTC.

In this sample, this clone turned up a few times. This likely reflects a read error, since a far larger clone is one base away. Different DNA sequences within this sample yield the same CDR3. The CDR3 coding sequence is TGTGCCTGCGACATACTGGGGGACCTGACAGCACAACTCTTCTTT. This gives the protein CACDILGDLTAQLFF. The chain recombines TRDV2 with TRDJ2, with 9 bases aligning to TRDD3. The CDR3 is 15 amino acids. The germline gives CDR1 GEAIGNYY, CDR2 EKD.

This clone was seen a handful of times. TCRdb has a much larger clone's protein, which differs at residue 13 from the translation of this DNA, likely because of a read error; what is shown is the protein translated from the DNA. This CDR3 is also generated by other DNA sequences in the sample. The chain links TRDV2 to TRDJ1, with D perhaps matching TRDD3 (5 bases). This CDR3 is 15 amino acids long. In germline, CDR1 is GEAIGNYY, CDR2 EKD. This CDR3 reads CACDTGAPYTDKPIF. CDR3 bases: TGTGCCTGTGACACTGGGGCCCCGTACACCGATAAACCCATCTTT.

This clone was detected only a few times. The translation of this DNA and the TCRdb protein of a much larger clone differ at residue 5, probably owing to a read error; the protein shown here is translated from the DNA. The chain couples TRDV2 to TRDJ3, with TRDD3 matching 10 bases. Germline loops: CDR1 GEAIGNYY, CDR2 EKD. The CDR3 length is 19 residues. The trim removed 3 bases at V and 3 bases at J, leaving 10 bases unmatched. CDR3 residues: CACDLTGGSENWDTRQMFF. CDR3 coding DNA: TGTGCCTGTGACCTGACTGGGGGATCGGAAAACTGGGACACCCGACAGATGTTTTTC.

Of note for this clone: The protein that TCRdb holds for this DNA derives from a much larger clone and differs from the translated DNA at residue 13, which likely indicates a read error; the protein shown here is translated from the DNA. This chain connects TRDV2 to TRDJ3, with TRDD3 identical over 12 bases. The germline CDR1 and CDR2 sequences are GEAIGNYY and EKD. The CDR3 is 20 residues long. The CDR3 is CACDTVNTGGYSRDTRQMFF. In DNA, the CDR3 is TGTGCCTGTGACACCGTAAATACTGGGGGATACTCCCGGGACACCCGACAGATGTTTTTC.

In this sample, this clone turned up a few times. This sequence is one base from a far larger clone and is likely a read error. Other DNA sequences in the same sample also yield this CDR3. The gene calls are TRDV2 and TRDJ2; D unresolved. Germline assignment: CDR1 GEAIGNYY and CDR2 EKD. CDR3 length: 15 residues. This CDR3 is CACDTKRSLTAQLFF. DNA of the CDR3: TGTGCCTGTGACACCAAGAGGTCTTTGACAGCACAGCTCTTCTTT.

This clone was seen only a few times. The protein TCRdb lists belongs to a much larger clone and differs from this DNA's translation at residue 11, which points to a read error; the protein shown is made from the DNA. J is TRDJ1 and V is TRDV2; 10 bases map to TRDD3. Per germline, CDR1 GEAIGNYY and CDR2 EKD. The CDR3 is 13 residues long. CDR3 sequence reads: CACDTWGIHKPIF. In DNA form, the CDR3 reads TGTGCCTGTGACACCTGGGGGATACATAAACCCATCTTT.

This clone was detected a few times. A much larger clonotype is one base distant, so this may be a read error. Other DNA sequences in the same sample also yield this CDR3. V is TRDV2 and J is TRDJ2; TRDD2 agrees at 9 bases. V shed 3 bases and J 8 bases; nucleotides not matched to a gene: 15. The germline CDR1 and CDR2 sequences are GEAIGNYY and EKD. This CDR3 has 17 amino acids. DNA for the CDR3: TGTGCCTGTGACCCCCTTCCTACCTTACTATATACCGCACAACTCTTCTTT. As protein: CACDPLPTLLYTAQLFF.

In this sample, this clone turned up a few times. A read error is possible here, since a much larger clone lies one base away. The CDR3 bases are TGTGCCCGTGACAAAGGAGTCAAACTGGGGGACGACTCCTGGGACACCCGACAGATGTTTTTC. Amino acid sequence: CARDKGVKLGDDSWDTRQMFF. The gene calls are TRDV2 and TRDJ3; the match to TRDD3 covers 9 bases. The germline V gene has CDR1 GEAIGNYY and CDR2 EKD. The CDR3 consists of 21 residues.

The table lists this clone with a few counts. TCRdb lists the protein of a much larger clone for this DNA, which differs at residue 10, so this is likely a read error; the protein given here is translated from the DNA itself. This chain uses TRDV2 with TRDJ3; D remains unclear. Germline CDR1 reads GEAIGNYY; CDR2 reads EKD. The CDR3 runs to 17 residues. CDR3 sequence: CACDTFLSSRDTRQMFF. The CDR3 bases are TGTGCCTGTGACACTTTCTTAAGCTCCCGGGACACCCGACAGATGTTTTTC.

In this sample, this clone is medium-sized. This chain's CDR3 is CALGELRNWALTAQLFF. As DNA, the CDR3 is TGTGCTCTTGGGGAACTCCGAAACTGGGCCTTGACAGCACAACTCTTCTTT. The chain joins TRDV1 to TRDJ2, with D tentatively TRDD3 (6 bases). The CDR3 totals 17 residues. Trimming stripped 0 bases from V and 2 bases from J, with 13 bases between. Germline V gives CDR1 TSWWSYY, CDR2 QGS.

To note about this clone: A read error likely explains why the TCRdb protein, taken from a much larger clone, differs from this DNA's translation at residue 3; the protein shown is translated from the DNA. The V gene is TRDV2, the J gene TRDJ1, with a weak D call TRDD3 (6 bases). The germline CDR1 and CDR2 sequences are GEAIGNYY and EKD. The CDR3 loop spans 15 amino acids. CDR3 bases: TGTGCCCGTGACACCGTCGCACTGGGCTTCGATAAACTCATCTTT. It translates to CARDTVALGFDKLIF.

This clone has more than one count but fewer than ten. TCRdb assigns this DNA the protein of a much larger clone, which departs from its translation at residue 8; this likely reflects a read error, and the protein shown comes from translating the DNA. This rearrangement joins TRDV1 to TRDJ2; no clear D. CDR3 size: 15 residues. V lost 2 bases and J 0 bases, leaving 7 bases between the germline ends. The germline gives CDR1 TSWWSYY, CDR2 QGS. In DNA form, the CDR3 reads TGTGCTCTTGGGGAATTCCGGACTTTGACAGCACAACTCTTCTTT. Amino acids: CALGEFRTLTAQLFF.

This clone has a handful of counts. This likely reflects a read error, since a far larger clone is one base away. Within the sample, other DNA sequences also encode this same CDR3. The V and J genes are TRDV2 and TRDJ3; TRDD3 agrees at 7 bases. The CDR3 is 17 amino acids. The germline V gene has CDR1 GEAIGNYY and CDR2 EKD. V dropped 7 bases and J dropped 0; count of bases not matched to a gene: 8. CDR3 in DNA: TGTGCCTGCGATTATGGGGGAAGCTCCTGGGACACCCGACAGATGTTTTTC. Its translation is CACDYGGSSWDTRQMFF.

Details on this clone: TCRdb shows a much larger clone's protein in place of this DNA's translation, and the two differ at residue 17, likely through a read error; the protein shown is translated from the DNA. The CDR3 protein is CACDTGRGILRWDTRQVFF. The CDR3, as DNA: TGTGCCTGTGACACCGGGAGGGGGATACTTCGTTGGGACACCCGACAGGTGTTTTTC. This chain joins TRDV2 and TRDJ3; TRDD3 matches 9 bases. Looked up from germline, CDR1 is GEAIGNYY and CDR2 is EKD. This CDR3 has 19 residues.

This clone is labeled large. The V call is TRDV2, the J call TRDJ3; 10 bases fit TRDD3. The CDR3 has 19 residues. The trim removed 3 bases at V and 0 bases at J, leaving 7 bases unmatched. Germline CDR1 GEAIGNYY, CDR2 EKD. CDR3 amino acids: CACDVLGDLSSWDTRQMFF. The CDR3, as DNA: TGTGCCTGTGACGTACTGGGGGATTTGAGCTCCTGGGACACCCGACAGATGTTTTTC.

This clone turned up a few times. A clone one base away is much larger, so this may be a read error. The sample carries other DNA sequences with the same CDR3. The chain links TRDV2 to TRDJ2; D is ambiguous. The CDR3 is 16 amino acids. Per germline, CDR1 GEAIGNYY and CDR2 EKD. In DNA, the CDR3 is TGTGCCTGTGACACCGTAGGAGGAGATTTGACAGCGCAACTCTTCTTT. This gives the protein CACDTVGGDLTAQLFF.

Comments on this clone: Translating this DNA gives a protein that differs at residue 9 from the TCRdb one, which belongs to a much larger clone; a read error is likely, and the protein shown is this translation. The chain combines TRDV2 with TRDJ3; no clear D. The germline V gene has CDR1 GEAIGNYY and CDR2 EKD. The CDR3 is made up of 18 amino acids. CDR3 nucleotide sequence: TGCGCCTGTGATCCCAGACATCCATCCTCCTGGGACACCCGACAGATGTTTTTC. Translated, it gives CACDPRHPSSWDTRQMFF.

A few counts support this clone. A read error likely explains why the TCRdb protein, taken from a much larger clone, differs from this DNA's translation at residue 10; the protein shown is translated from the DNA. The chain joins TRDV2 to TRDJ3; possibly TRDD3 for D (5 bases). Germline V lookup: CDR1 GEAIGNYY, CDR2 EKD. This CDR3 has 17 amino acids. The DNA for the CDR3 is TGTGCCTGTGACACCTGGGGACCCTCCCGGGACACCCGACAGATGTTTTTC. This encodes CACDTWGPSRDTRQMFF.

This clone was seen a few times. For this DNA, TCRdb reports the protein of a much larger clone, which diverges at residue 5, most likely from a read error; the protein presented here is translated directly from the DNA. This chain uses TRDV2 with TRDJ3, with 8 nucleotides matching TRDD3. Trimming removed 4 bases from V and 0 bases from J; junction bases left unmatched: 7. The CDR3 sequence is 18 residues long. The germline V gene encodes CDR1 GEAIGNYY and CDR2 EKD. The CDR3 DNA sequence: TGTGCCTGTGATGAGGGATACGCGGGCTCCTGGGACACCCGACAGATGTTTTTC. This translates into CACDEGYAGSWDTRQMFF.

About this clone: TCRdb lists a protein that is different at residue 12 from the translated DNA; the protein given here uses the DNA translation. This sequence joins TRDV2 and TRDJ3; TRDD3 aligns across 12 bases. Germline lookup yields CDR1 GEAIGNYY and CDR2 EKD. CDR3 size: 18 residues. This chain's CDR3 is CACDSTGGYPWGTRQMFF. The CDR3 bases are TGTGCCTGTGACAGTACTGGGGGATACCCCTGGGGCACCCGACAGATGTTTTTC.

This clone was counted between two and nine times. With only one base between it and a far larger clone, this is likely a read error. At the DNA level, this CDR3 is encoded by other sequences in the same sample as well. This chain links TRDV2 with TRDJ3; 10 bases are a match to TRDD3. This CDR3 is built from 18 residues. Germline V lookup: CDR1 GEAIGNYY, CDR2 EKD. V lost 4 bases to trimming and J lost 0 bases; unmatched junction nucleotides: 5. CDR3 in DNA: TGTGCCTGTGATACCGGGGGATACGACTCCTGGGACACCCGACAGATGTTTTTC. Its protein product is CACDTGGYDSWDTRQMFF.

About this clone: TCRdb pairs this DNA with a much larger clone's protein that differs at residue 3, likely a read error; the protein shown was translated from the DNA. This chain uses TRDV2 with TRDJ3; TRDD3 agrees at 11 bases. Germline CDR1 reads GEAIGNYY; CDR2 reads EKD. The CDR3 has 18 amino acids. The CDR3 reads CARDKLGDSSWDTRQMFF. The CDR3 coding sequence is TGTGCCCGTGACAAACTGGGGGATAGCTCCTGGGACACCCGACAGATGTTTTTC.

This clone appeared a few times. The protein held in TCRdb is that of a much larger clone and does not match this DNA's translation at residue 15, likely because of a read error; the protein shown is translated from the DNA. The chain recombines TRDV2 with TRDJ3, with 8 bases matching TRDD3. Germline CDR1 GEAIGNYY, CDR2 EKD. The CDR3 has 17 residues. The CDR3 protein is CACDTWGISWDTRQTFF. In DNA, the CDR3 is TGTGCCTGTGACACCTGGGGGATTTCCTGGGACACCCGACAGACGTTTTTC.